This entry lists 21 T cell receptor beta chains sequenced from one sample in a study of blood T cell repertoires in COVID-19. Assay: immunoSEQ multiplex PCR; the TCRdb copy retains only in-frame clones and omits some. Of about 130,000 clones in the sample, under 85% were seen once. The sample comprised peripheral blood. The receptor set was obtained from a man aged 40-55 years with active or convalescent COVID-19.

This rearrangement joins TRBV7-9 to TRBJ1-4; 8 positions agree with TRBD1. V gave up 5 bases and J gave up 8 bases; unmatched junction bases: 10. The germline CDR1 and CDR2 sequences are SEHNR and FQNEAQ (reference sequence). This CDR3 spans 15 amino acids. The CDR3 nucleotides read TGTGCCAGCAGCCCAGGCCAGGGGGCGAGGGAAAAACTGTTTTTT. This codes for CASSPGQGAREKLFF.

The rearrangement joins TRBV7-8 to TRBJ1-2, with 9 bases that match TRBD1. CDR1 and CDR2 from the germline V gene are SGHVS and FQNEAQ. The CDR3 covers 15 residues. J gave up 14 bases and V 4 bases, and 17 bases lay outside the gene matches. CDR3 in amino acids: CASSSYGTGPTSGTF. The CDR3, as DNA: TGTGCCAGCAGCTCCTACGGGACAGGGCCCACTTCAGGGACCTTC.

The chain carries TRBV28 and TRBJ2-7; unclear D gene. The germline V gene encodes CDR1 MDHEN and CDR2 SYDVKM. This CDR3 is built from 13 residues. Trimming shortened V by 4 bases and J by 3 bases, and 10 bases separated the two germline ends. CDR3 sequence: CASSSWAIYEQYF. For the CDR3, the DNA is TGTGCCAGCAGTTCATGGGCAATCTACGAGCAGTACTTC.

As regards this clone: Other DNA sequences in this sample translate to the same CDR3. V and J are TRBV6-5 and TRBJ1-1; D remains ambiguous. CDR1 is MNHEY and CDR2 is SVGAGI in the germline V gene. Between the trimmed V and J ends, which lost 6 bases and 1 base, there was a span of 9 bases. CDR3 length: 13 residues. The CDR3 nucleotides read TGTGCCAGCAGACCCGGTGGGAACACTGAAGCTTTCTTT. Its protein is CASRPGGNTEAFF.

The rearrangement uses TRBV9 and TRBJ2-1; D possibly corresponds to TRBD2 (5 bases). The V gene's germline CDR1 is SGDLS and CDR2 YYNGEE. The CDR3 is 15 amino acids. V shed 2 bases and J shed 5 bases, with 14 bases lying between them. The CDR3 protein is CASSVRSEGNNEQFF. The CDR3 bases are TGTGCCAGCAGCGTCCGAAGTGAGGGAAACAATGAGCAGTTCTTC.

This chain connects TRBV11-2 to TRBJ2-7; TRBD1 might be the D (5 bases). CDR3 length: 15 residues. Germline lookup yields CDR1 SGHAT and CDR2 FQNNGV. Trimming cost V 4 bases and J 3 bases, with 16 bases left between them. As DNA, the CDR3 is TGTGCCAGCAGCTACTCCGGACAAACCAACTACGAGCAGTACTTC. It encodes CASSYSGQTNYEQYF.

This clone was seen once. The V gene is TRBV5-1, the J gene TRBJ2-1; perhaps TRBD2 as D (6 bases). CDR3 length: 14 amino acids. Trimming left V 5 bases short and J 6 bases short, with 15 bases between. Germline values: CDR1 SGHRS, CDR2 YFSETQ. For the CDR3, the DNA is TGCGCCAGCAGAATGGTCGGGGGATTCAATGAGCAGTTCTTC. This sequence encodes CASRMVGGFNEQFF.

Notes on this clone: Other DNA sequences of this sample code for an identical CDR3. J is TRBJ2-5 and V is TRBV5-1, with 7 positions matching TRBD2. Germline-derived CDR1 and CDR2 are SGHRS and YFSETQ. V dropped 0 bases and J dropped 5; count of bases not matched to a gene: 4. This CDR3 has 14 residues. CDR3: CASSLASGGETQYF. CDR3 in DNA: TGCGCCAGCAGCTTGGCCTCCGGGGGGGAGACCCAGTACTTC.

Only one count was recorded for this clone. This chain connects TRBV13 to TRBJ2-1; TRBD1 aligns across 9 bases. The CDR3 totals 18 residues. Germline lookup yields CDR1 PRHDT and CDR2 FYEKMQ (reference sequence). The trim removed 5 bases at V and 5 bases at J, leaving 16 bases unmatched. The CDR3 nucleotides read TGTGCCAGCAGCCTTCTCCTCGATTGGGACAGGGAGGACAATGAGCAGTTCTTC. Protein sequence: CASSLLLDWDREDNEQFF.

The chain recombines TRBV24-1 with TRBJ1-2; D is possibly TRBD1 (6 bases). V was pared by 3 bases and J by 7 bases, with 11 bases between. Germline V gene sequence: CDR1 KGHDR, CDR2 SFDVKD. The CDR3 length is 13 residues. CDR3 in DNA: TGTGCCACCAGTGATCGGGCAGGGGCTGGCTACACCTTC. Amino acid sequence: CATSDRAGAGYTF.

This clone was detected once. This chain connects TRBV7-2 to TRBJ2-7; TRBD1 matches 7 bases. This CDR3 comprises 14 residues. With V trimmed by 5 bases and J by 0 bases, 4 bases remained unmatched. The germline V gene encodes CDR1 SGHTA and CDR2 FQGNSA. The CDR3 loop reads CASSPDRSSYEQYF. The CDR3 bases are TGTGCCAGCAGCCCGGACAGGAGCTCCTACGAGCAGTACTTC.

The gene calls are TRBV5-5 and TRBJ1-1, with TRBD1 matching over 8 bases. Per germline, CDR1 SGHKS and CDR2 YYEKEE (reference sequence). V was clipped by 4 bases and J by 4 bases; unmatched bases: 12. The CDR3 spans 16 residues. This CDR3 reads CASSHMTGASFTEAFF. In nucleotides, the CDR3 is TGTGCCAGCAGCCACATGACAGGGGCGTCTTTCACTGAAGCTTTCTTT.

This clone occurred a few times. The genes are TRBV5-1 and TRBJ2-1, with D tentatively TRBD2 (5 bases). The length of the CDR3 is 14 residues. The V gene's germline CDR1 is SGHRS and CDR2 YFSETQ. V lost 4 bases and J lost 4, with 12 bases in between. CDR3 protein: CASSPTRGYNEQFF. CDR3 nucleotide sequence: TGCGCCAGCAGCCCCACCCGGGGATACAATGAGCAGTTCTTC.

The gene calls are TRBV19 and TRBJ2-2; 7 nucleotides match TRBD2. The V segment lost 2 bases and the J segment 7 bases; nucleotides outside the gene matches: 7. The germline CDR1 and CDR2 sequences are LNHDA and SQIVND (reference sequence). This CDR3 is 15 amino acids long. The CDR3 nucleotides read TGTGCCAGTAGTATAATTTCGGGAGGAGGCGGGGAGCTGTTTTTT. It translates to CASSIISGGGGELFF.

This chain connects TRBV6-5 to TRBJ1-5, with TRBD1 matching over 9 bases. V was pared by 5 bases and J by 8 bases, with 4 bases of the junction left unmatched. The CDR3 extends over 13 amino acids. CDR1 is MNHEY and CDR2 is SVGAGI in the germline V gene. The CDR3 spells CASSTTGGEPQHF. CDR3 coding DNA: TGTGCCAGCAGTACTACAGGGGGCGAGCCCCAGCATTTT.

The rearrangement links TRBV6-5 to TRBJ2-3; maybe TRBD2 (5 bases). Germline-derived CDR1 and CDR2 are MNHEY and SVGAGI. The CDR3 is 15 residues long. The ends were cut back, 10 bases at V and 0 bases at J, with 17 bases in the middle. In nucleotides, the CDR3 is TGTGCCACCAGCGGTTCGTTAGTCAGCACAGATACGCAGTATTTT. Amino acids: CATSGSLVSTDTQYF.

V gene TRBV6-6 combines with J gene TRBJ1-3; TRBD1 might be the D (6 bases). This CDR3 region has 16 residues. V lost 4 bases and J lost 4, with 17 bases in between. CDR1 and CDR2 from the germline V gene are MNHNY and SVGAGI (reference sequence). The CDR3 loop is CASSSNLRDTGNTIYF. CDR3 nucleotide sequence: TGTGCCAGCAGTTCCAACCTCCGGGACACAGGAAACACCATATATTTT.

CDR3 in amino acids: CSIPFPTAPDTQYF. The DNA of the CDR3 is TGCAGCATTCCTTTCCCGACAGCTCCAGATACGCAGTATTTT. V gene TRBV29-1 combines with J gene TRBJ2-3, with a weak D call TRBD1 (5 bases). Per the germline V gene, CDR1 is SQVTM and CDR2 is ANQGSEA. The CDR3 totals 14 residues. V lost 8 bases and J lost 4, with 19 bases in between.

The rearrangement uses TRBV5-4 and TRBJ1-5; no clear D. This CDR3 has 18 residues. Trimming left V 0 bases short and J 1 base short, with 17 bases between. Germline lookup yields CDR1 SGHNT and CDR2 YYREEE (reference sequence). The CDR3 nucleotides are TGTGCCAGCAGCTTGGGGGGTTCTCGGGGAGGGAGCAATCAGCCCCAGCATTTT. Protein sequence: CASSLGGSRGGSNQPQHF. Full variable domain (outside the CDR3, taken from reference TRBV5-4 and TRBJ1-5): ETGVTQSPTHLIKTRGQQVTLRCSSQSGHNTVSWYQQALGQGPQFIFQYYREEENGRGNFPPRFSGLQFPNYSSELNVNALELDDSALYLCASSLGGSRGGSNQPQHFGDGTRLSIL.

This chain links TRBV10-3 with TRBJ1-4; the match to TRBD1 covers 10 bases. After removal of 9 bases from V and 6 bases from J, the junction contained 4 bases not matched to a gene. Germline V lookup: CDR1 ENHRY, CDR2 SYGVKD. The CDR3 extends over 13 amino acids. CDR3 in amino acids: CAIGGTGDEKLFF. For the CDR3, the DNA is TGTGCCATAGGCGGGACAGGGGATGAAAAACTGTTTTTT.

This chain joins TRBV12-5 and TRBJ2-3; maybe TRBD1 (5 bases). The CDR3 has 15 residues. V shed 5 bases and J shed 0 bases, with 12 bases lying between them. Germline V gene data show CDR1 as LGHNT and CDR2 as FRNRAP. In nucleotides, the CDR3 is TGTGCTAGTGGTATAGACAGTTGGAGCACAGATACGCAGTATTTT. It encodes CASGIDSWSTDTQYF.